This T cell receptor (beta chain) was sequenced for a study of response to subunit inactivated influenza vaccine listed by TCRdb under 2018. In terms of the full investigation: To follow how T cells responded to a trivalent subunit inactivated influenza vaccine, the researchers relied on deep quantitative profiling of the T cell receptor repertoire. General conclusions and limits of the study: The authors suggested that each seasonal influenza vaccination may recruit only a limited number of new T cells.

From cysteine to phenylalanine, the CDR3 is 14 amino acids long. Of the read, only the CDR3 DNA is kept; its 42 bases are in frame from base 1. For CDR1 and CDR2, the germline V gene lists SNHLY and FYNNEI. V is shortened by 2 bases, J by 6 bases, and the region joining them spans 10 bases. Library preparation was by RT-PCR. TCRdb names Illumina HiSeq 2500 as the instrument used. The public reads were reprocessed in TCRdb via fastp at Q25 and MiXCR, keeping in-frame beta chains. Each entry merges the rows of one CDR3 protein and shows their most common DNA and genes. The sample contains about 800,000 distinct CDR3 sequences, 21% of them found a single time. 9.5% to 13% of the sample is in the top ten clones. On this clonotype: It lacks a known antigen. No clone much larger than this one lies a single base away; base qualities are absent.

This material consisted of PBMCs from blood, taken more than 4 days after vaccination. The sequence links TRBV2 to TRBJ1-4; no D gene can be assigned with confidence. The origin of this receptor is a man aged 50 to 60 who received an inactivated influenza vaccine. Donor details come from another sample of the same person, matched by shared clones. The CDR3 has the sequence CASSEFGSDEKLFF. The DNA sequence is TGTGCCAGCAGTGAATTTGGGAGCGATGAAAAACTGTTTTTT.